Only a few counts were recorded for the clone carrying this T cell receptor (beta chain). Its antigen is currently unknown. These data come from a study of beta chain features in type 1 diabetes. Every bit of the isolated RNA underwent reverse transcription, so sequencing read expressed TCRB transcripts. Clones were read by immunoSEQ multiplex PCR, and TCRdb kept only the in-frame ones, dropping some. The sample includes 640,000 or so clones, roughly 13% of them seen just once. The CDR3 is 15 amino acids. Per germline, CDR1 SGDLS and CDR2 YYNGEE. V was cut by 3 bases and J by 0 bases, with 10 bases left in between. Study-level results: cDNA-based sequencing might over-represent cells highly expressing TCR. PCR could preferentially amplify shorter templates, alike in patients and controls. VDJ junctions from patients with type 1 diabetes contained fewer insertions and more deletions. TCRB CDR3s from Type 1 diabetes patients were moderately but significantly shorter in all four CD4+ subsets.

The source material was naive CD4+ T cells from blood. This TCR was sampled from a man between 18 and 35 years old with type 1 diabetes. V and J are TRBV9 and TRBJ1-3; D not certain. The CDR3 protein is CASSGGFTSGNTIYF. The DNA of the CDR3 is TGTGCCAGCAGCGGTGGATTCACCTCTGGAAACACCATATATTTT.